This T cell receptor beta chain stems from a study of T cells after yellow fever vaccination. Study conclusions and caveats: Among primary-vaccination clones, most reappeared after the booster, at 96% for CD4 and more than 85% for CD8.

This clonotype has only a few counts. No antigen is known for it. The 5'RACE template-switching step produced TCR cDNA and added a universal primer site and UMIs. TCRdb reprocessed the 5' RACE reads via MiXCR and lists one record per CDR3 protein. This sample has approximately 130,000 distinct CDR3 sequences, with 13% to 15% found just once. Germline values: CDR1 SGHTS, CDR2 YDEGEE. V lost 3 bases and J 7 bases, leaving 17 bases between the germline ends. The CDR3 is 15 amino acids. This chain joins TRBV5-8 and TRBJ1-5; possible D gene TRBD1, 5 bases. This specimen consisted of CD8+ T cells sorted from PBMCs, obtained 5 days after the yellow fever booster vaccination. The sequence came from a young man who received the YFV17D yellow fever vaccine. CDR3 amino acids: CASSSPGRVGQPQHF. The CDR3 DNA is TGTGCCAGCAGCTCCCCGGGCAGGGTGGGACAGCCCCAGCATTTT.